Listed below are T cell receptor beta chains from one sample, sequenced in a study of blood T cell repertoires in COVID-19. Sequencing used immunoSEQ multiplex PCR; TCRdb keeps in-frame clones, though not all of them. The profile shows about 250,000 clones, more than 70% of them singletons. Sequencing was done on a sample of peripheral blood. These receptors were collected from a woman in her 30s with COVID-19, enrolled during active disease. Each CDR3 is given with its conserved first and last residue. A D gene is named only where the DNA matches it firmly. Part of the rows lack a size; the others show once, few, many or a class for expanded clones.

>.|TRBJ1-1|TRBV29-1|.
TGCAGCGTTGGGGGGCCTGAGACTGAAGCTTTCTTT
CSVGGPETEAFF
>.|TRBJ1-2|TRBV12-3/TRBV12-4|few
TGTGCCAGCAGTTTCGGTGACTATGGCTACACCTTC
CASSFGDYGYTF
>.|TRBJ1-2|TRBV28|.
TGTGCCAGCAGTTTATTGGGCAGGGGTACTGGTGGCTACACCTTC
CASSLLGRGTGGYTF
>TRBD1|TRBJ1-1|TRBV28|once
TGTGCCAGCAACCGCCCACAGGGGGCGGCGGGTGAAGCTTTCTTT
CASNRPQGAAGEAFF
>.|TRBJ1-5|TRBV28|.
TGTGCCAGCAGTTTGTCCAGGGTTGGGTCAAATAGCAATCAGCCCCAGCATTTT
CASSLSRVGSNSNQPQHF
>TRBD2|TRBJ2-1|TRBV29-1|.
TGCAGCGTTGAAGATCATTTCTACGCGGGAGTTAACTACAATGAGCAGTTCTTC
CSVEDHFYAGVNYNEQFF
>TRBD2|TRBJ2-1|TRBV10-1|.
TGCGCCAGCAGTGAGTCGTTTAGGGCGGGAGGGCCTCGGTCCTACAATGAGCAGTTCTTC
CASSESFRAGGPRSYNEQFF
>.|TRBJ2-5|TRBV5-1|.
TGCGCCAGCAGCCCCACTAGCCTAGAGACCCAGTACTTC
CASSPTSLETQYF
>.|TRBJ2-3|TRBV3-1/TRBV3-2|.
TGTGCCAGCAGACCGCTTTACGCTAACAGACCAAGCACAGATACGCAGTATTTT
CASRPLYANRPSTDTQYF
>.|TRBJ1-2|TRBV19|once
TGTGCCAGTAGTATTGGCTTCGGTGGAGACTATGGCTACACCTTC
CASSIGFGGDYGYTF
>TRBD2|TRBJ2-3|TRBV5-1|.
TGCGCCAGCAGACTGGGACTAGCGGGAAACACAGATACGCAGTATTTT
CASRLGLAGNTDTQYF
>.|TRBJ1-4|TRBV6-5|.
TGTGCCAGCAGTTACAGGACAGATTCAACTAATGAAAAACTGTTTTTT
CASSYRTDSTNEKLFF
>TRBD1|TRBJ2-3|TRBV9|.
TGTGCCAGCAGCGTACGAGGGACAGGGGTTCCCACAGATACGCAGTATTTT
CASSVRGTGVPTDTQYF
>TRBD2|TRBJ2-1|TRBV24-1|.
TGTGCCACCAGTGATCCAGGATCGTCGGGTAGCGGGGGTGCTAGCTCCTACAATGAGCAGTTCTTC
CATSDPGSSGSGGASSYNEQFF
>.|TRBJ1-2|TRBV2|.
TGTGCCAGCATAGTCAGGGGAGGGCTATATGGCTACACCTTC
CASIVRGGLYGYTF